What follows is one T cell receptor beta chain and its context. Its antigen is unknown. Per-nucleotide qualities are absent, and no much larger clonotype sits a single base away. The data were obtained in a study of shared clonotypes between healthy human individuals (dated by TCRdb to about 2020). Describing the broader study: The cohort included three men and a couple of women between 18 and 49 years of age. The study deeply sequenced blood TCR repertoires of about 5 healthy adults to estimate repertoire size and the extent of clonotype sharing between individuals. For each donor, CD4 naive and CD4 memory were each given three plates, CD8 naive was given two plates, and CD8 memory was given one plate. Each donor's leukapheresis produced roughly between roughly 0.85 and 9 billion PBMCs. Libraries were prepared and TCR repertoires were sequenced by different laboratories using diverse techniques, in order to increase sequencing depth and limit assay-specific biases. The paper's findings and limits, for the study overall: Incomplete sequencing was indicated by rarefaction of sorted-subset datasets, despite the large sequencing depth. About 4.5% of naive CD4, 3.5% of naive CD8, approximately 2.2% of memory CD4, and around 0.4% of memory CD8 clonotypes were shared across several donors. The small number of donors limited the genetic and exposure-history diversity represented. Estimated clonotype richness was generally larger for naive than for memory subsets. Compared with non-shared clonotypes, the clonotypes found in all four sorted-subset donors had higher generation probabilities. Based on pairwise subsampling, the degree of clonotype sharing among donors was expected to be affected by sequencing depth. Sampling was limited to blood, and TCR repertoires in tissue likely differ from TCR repertoires in blood.

Reading from cysteine to phenylalanine, the CDR3 counts 18 amino acids. CDR3 DNA only is kept here, 54 bases in frame from base 1. CDR1 MNHEY and CDR2 SMNVEV are derived from the germline V gene (reference sequence). Trimmed from V: 5 bases; trimmed from J: 0 bases; junction bases lacking a gene match: 9. Using the deep immunoSEQ assay, multiplex PCR amplified TCR CDR3 regions from genomic DNA. Extracted genomic DNA from each cell subset was distributed evenly across all wells of several immunoSEQ 96-well plates, and each plate was treated as a replicate. For sorted subsets, about 210 ng of genomic DNA, equivalent to around 31,000 T cell genomes, went into each replicate PCR. Purified libraries were quantified with a Qubit 3.0 fluorometer, sized on a Bioanalyzer 2100, and re-quantified with the KAPA Library Quantification kit. Every immunoSEQ 96-well plate was sequenced on a dedicated single-read 150-cycle Illumina NextSeq 550 flow cell. As for the original processing: Because only junctional sequences without quality scores were contained in the immunoSEQ output, filtering matching that applied to full-length reads could not be performed. Sequences were annotated with PyIR, a Python wrapper for IgBLAST v1.9, and V/J genes and CDR3 were assigned using IMGT germline references. Reads were filtered out if the reads had weak V/J assignments (E-value above 1e-6), no CDR3, stop codons, out-of-frame junctions, or ambiguous translated residues. V3J clonotypes were defined by identical inferred V gene, J gene, and CDR3 amino acid sequence. Percentage overlap between repertoires was calculated by dividing the number of shared unique clonotypes by the size of the smaller repertoire. Repertoire richness was assessed with RTK rarefaction, the Chao1 estimator, and Recon v2.1 estimates of unobserved clonotypes. For all TCRbeta clonotypes obtained by the gDNA method from a handful of donors, generation probabilities were computed with OLGA. TCRdb took this table from immuneACCESS and kept in-frame rearrangements with V and J called. Such tables lack part of the clones; where checked against another copy, unresolved V genes explain under half of the gap, and the rest is unexplained. V and J calls and clone size follow that table, whereas D and trimming were derived from the DNA. This sample lists more than 1.2 million clones; 97% to 99% were detected once. Of the sample, about 0.35% is held by the ten largest clones.

The donors were healthy, HIV-negative adults who had no recently reported acute infections or vaccinations. Only Caucasian adults living in Nashville, Tennessee, USA were represented among the donors. CD4+ T cells were enriched through magnetic negative selection, after which naive cells were positively selected on CD45RA and the remaining negative fraction served as the memory subset. After blood collection by leukapheresis, PBMCs were isolated using Ficoll-Histopaque density gradient centrifugation and then cryopreserved in the vapor phase of liquid nitrogen. Analytical flow cytometry was used to check the purity and quantity of every magnetically sorted T cell population. Genomic DNA was isolated from each sorted fraction and quantified by UV absorbance on a Nanodrop 2000c.

The TCR was taken from a man under 40 in good health. The chain is assembled from TRBV27 and TRBJ2-6, with 8 junctional bases fitting TRBD1. Sequenced input: naive CD4+ T cells sorted from blood. This specimen's cell subset or site label, per the study, means: CD45RA+ positively selected. The CDR3 has the sequence CASSRGQGRGSGANVLTF. The sequenced DNA is TGTGCCAGCAGTCGCGGACAGGGTCGAGGCTCTGGGGCCAACGTCCTGACTTTC.